These T cell receptor beta chains were read from a single sample in a study of CD8+CD57+ T cells in acquired aplastic anemia. TCRdb processed the reads anew with MiXCR; each CDR3 protein has one entry. The table has 150,000 to 200,000 distinct CDR3 sequences, around half seen once; the top ten hold roughly 2%. Material for sequencing was sorted CD4+, CD8+, or CD8+CD57+ T cells (not recorded which) from PBMCs. These receptors were obtained from a human donor with aplastic anemia. The CDR3 runs from the conserved cysteine through the conserved F or W. A D gene is named only where the DNA matches it firmly. The size field is filled for only some rows; it gives once, few, many or a size class.

TRBV6-2/TRBV6-3,TRBJ1-5,-,many,TGTGCCAGCAGTACTGACAGGAATCAGCCCCAGCATTTT,CASSTDRNQPQHF
TRBV14,TRBJ1-2,-,few,TGTGCCAGCAGCCAAGTTCCTAACTATGGCTACACCTTC,CASSQVPNYGYTF
TRBV24-1,TRBJ2-5,-,-,TGTGCCACCAGTGCCAACCGGGGGCGGGAGACCCAGTACTTC,CATSANRGRETQYF
TRBV11-1,TRBJ2-7,TRBD1,-,TGTGCCAGCAGCCCAGCCGGGGGGCGACAGGGGGCCGACGAGCAGTACTTC,CASSPAGGRQGADEQYF
TRBV7-6,TRBJ1-3,-,many,TGTGCCAGCAGCTTAGCGGCCGCGGGGGCTGGAAACACCATATATTTT,CASSLAAAGAGNTIYF
TRBV15,TRBJ2-1,-,medium-sized,TGTGCCACCAGCAGAGATGGGGACTTGGGTTACAATGAGCAGTTCTTC,CATSRDGDLGYNEQFF
TRBV2,TRBJ1-6,-,-,TGTGCCAGCACAGGGTCTAATTCACCCCTCCACTTT,CASTGSNSPLHF
TRBV5-1,TRBJ2-6,TRBD1,many,TGCGCCAGCAGCTGGACAGGGCCCCATTACTCTGGGGCCAACGTCCTGACTTTC,CASSWTGPHYSGANVLTF
TRBV1,TRBJ1-6,-,-,TGCACCAGCAGCCAGCAGGGCCCGAGGACACCCCTCCACTTT,CTSSQQGPRTPLHF
TRBV29-1,TRBJ2-5,-,-,TGCAGCGTTGCGGAGGGCCTTGAGACCCAGTACTTC,CSVAEGLETQYF
TRBV7-8,TRBJ2-2,TRBD2,-,TGTGCCAGCACCGTAGTGACTAGCGGGAGGACTGGGGAGCTGTTTTTT,CASTVVTSGRTGELFF
TRBV5-8,TRBJ1-1,-,-,TGTGCCAGCAGCTTGGTCACTGAAGCTTTCTTT,CASSLVTEAFF
TRBV6-1,TRBJ2-1,-,-,TGTGCCAGCAGTGTTAGGGGGGCCTATGAGCAGTTCTTC,CASSVRGAYEQFF
TRBV7-9,TRBJ2-3,-,-,TGTGCCAGCAGCCCCAATACCGCTGATACGCAGTATTTT,CASSPNTADTQYF
TRBV5-1,TRBJ1-6,TRBD1,-,TGCGCCAGCAGCGACGGCTGGGGACAGGAAGATTCACCCCTCCACTTT,CASSDGWGQEDSPLHF
TRBV27,TRBJ1-6,-,few,TGTGCCAGCAGTTTATTGAGGCAGTTTAATTCACCCCTCCACTTT,CASSLLRQFNSPLHF
TRBV29-1,TRBJ1-2,-,many,TGCAGCGGTGGAGGGGTTATGGGTGGCTACACCTTC,CSGGGVMGGYTF
TRBV5-4,TRBJ1-5,TRBD1,many,TGTGCCAGCAGTCTGGCCCGGGACAGGGGGCGCGGGATGGCAAATCAGCCCCAGCATTTT,CASSLARDRGRGMANQPQHF
TRBV6-6,TRBJ1-3,-,many,TGTGCCAGCAGTTACTTTCAGGGGACTGGAAACACCATATATTTT,CASSYFQGTGNTIYF
TRBV11-3,TRBJ2-7,-,-,TGTGCCAGCAGCCCCCAAGACGGCTACGAGCAGTACTTC,CASSPQDGYEQYF
TRBV12-5,TRBJ2-3,-,many,TGTGCTAGTGTCAAGAGGAGGGGGCGGACAGATACGCAGTATTTT,CASVKRRGRTDTQYF
TRBV7-8,TRBJ1-6,-,-,TGTGCCAGCAGCCTAAAGGTGCAGGGATCACCCCTCCACTTT,CASSLKVQGSPLHF
TRBV10-3,TRBJ1-2,-,-,TGTGCCATTGGACAGAGCCCAGACTCTAACTATGGCTACACCTTC,CAIGQSPDSNYGYTF
TRBV5-6,TRBJ1-1,-,once,TGTGCCAGCAGCTTCCAGGAGGCTGAAGCTTTCTTT,CASSFQEAEAFF
TRBV6-2/TRBV6-3,TRBJ2-7,-,-,TGTGCCAGCAGTTACCCGGCTCCCGGGGCTGAGAGTTCGAGGGAGCAGTACTTC,CASSYPAPGAESSREQYF
TRBV19,TRBJ1-1,-,-,TGTGCCAGTAGTATCCAGACAGGCACTGAAGCTTTCTTT,CASSIQTGTEAFF
TRBV7-2,TRBJ2-5,TRBD2,-,TGTGCCAGCAGACCCGGGGGGCGGGGGGGGCCAGAGACCCAGTACTTC,CASRPGGRGGPETQYF
TRBV7-9,TRBJ2-7,TRBD1,-,TGTGCCAGCAGCTACATGACAGGGGGATACGAGCAGTACTTC,CASSYMTGGYEQYF
TRBV7-6,TRBJ1-2,-,many,TGTGCCAGCAGCGCTGCCCAGGGTTTAGAGGGCTACACCTTC,CASSAAQGLEGYTF
TRBV2,TRBJ2-1,-,-,TGTGCCAGCAGTGACCTAGTTCCTTTGGATGAGCAGTTCTTC,CASSDLVPLDEQFF